Following are 27 T cell receptor beta chains from one sample sequenced in a study of cytomegalovirus exposure and HLA in healthy donors. The PCR was carried out with 60 Vbeta primers and 13 Jbeta primers. The repertoire was sequenced with immunoSEQ multiplex PCR; TCRdb's copy has only in-frame clones and lacks some. Of some 77,000 clones listed, 70% to 85% are singletons. The sequenced material came from PBMCs. The receptors were gathered from a woman in her 40s in good health and CMV-seronegative.

As DNA, the CDR3 is TGTGCTAGTGGTTTGGGCATCTCGACAGGGTACAATGAGCAGTTCTTC. Translated, it gives CASGLGISTGYNEQFF. The V gene is TRBV12-5, the J gene TRBJ2-1, with 7 bases identical to TRBD1. Germline assignment: CDR1 LGHNT and CDR2 FRNRAP. V shed 1 base and J 4 bases; nucleotides not matched to a gene: 7. The CDR3 has 16 residues.

This chain's CDR3 is CASSSLGGRAGEQFF. The CDR3, as DNA: TGTGCCAGCAGTTCCCTGGGCGGGAGGGCCGGTGAGCAGTTCTTC. This sequence joins TRBV28 and TRBJ2-1; 9 bases match TRBD2. The germline V gene has CDR1 MDHEN and CDR2 SYDVKM. This CDR3 contains 15 residues. With V trimmed by 4 bases and J by 9 bases, 10 bases remained unmatched.

This clone was seen only a few times. The gene calls are TRBV7-9 and TRBJ2-5; tentatively, D is TRBD1 (6 bases). The germline gives CDR1 SEHNR, CDR2 FQNEAQ (reference sequence). Deletions cut 0 bases from V and 4 bases from J, with 12 bases between. This CDR3 comprises 15 residues. CDR3: CASSLASGVRETQYF. CDR3 nucleotides: TGTGCCAGCAGCTTAGCCTCAGGGGTTAGAGAGACCCAGTACTTC.

The chain uses TRBV18 and TRBJ2-1; 8 nucleotides agree with TRBD1. The V gene end was trimmed by 4 bases and the J gene end by 5 bases; junction bases not matched to a gene: 7. CDR1 is KGHSH and CDR2 is LQKENI in the germline V gene. This CDR3 has 15 amino acids. The CDR3 loop is CASSQGQGANNEQFF. DNA for the CDR3: TGTGCCAGCTCACAAGGACAGGGAGCAAACAATGAGCAGTTCTTC. Drawing the rest from reference TRBV18 and TRBJ2-1, the complete variable domain is NAGVMQNPRHLVRRRGQEARLRCSPMKGHSHVYWYRQLPEEGLKFMVYLQKENIIDESGMPKERFSAEFPKEGPSILRIQQVVRGDSAAYFCASSQGQGANNEQFFGPGTRLTVL.

Here the CDR3 reads CASRSGPGQPNTGELFF. CDR3 coding DNA: TGTGCCAGCAGGTCCGGACCGGGACAGCCGAACACCGGGGAGCTGTTTTTT. This chain links TRBV7-3 with TRBJ2-2; 7 bases agree with TRBD1. This CDR3 is 17 amino acids long. Germline trimming cut 6 bases from V and 0 bases from J; bases unmatched to any gene: 10. Germline V gene lookup returns CDR1 SGHTA and CDR2 FQGTGA. The full variable domain, completed using reference TRBV7-3 and TRBJ2-2, is GAGVSQTPSNKVTEKGKYVELRCDPISGHTALYWYRQSLGQGPEFLIYFQGTGAADDSGLPNDRFFAVRPEGSVSTLKIQRTERGDSAVYLCASRSGPGQPNTGELFFGEGSRLTVL.

The V call is TRBV5-4, the J call TRBJ2-3; 8 nucleotides align to TRBD2. This CDR3 spans 17 amino acids. In germline, CDR1 is SGHNT, CDR2 YYREEE (reference sequence). V trimming: 9 bases; J trimming: 0 bases; junction bases outside the gene matches: 15. CDR3 DNA: TGTGCCATCCCAATGGGGTTAGGCGGGGGGAGCACAGATACGCAGTATTTT. Protein product: CAIPMGLGGGSTDTQYF. Supplemented by reference TRBV5-4 and TRBJ2-3, the full variable domain reads ETGVTQSPTHLIKTRGQQVTLRCSSQSGHNTVSWYQQALGQGPQFIFQYYREEENGRGNFPPRFSGLQFPNYSSELNVNALELDDSALYLCAIPMGLGGGSTDTQYFGPGTRLTVL.

This clone occurred a few times. This CDR3 is CASSYGDSSPLHF. The DNA of the CDR3 is TGTGCCAGCAGTTACGGGGACTCTTCACCCCTCCACTTT. The chain is built from TRBV27 and TRBJ1-6, with a tentative D call TRBD1 (5 bases). CDR3 length equals 13 residues. The germline V and J ends were trimmed by 4 bases and 9 bases, with 10 bases remaining between them. From germline, CDR1 is MNHEY and CDR2 SMNVEV (reference sequence).

A few counts support this clone. CDR3 residues: CASSQTGTSNQPQHF. The CDR3 DNA sequence: TGTGCCAGTAGCCAGACAGGGACGAGCAATCAGCCCCAGCATTTT. The chain combines TRBV19 with TRBJ1-5; 7 bases agree with TRBD1. Unmatched junction bases numbered 6, after V lost 6 bases and J lost 1 base. Germline values: CDR1 LNHDA, CDR2 SQIVND (reference sequence). The CDR3 runs to 15 residues.

The V and J genes are TRBV7-6 and TRBJ1-3, with 8 bases that match TRBD1. In germline, CDR1 is SGHVS, CDR2 FNYEAQ. CDR3 length equals 17 residues. V was pared by 4 bases and J by 0 bases, with 8 bases of the junction left unmatched. The CDR3 is CASSSTGDPLSGNTIYF. CDR3 sequence (DNA): TGTGCCAGCAGCTCGACAGGGGACCCCCTCTCTGGAAACACCATATATTTT.

The table lists this clone with a few counts. The chain joins TRBV30 to TRBJ1-6; no definite D call. The germline V gene has CDR1 GTSNPN and CDR2 SVGIG (reference sequence). Trimming took 7 bases from V and 0 from J, leaving 7 bases between them. This CDR3 has 13 amino acids. The CDR3 here is CAFGVSYNSPLHF. Written as DNA, the CDR3 is TGTGCCTTCGGGGTCTCCTATAATTCACCCCTCCACTTT.

V usage is TRBV6-6 and J usage is TRBJ1-2, with unresolved D. Germline-derived CDR1 and CDR2 are MNHNY and SVGAGI (reference sequence). This CDR3 is 12 amino acids long. Trimming pared 11 bases from V and 2 bases from J, leaving 12 bases between. DNA of the CDR3: TGTGCCGCTTCGGAGGCCAACTATGGCTACACCTTC. It yields the protein CAASEANYGYTF.

CDR3 coding DNA: TGCGCCAGCAGCCAAGAGGGTTCGGGACAGGTGGTAGTCTATGGCTACACCTTC. Its translation: CASSQEGSGQVVVYGYTF. The rearrangement joins TRBV4-1 to TRBJ1-2; the match to TRBD1 covers 8 bases. The germline V gene encodes CDR1 MGHRA and CDR2 YSYEKL. The CDR3 loop spans 18 amino acids. The J segment lost 4 bases and the V segment lost 0 bases, leaving 13 bases of the junction unmatched.

In DNA, the CDR3 is TGTGCTAGTGGTTTGGGCCTAGCGGGGCAAGAGACCCAGTACTTC. The encoded protein is CASGLGLAGQETQYF. The chain links TRBV12-5 to TRBJ2-5; 9 bases are a match to TRBD2. CDR1 is LGHNT and CDR2 is FRNRAP in the germline V gene. Trimming took 1 base from V and 2 from J; bases not matched to a gene: 2. The CDR3 covers 15 residues. The full variable domain, in which reference TRBV12-5 and TRBJ2-5 provide the parts outside the CDR3, is DARVTQTPRHKVTEMGQEVTMRCQPILGHNTVFWYRQTMMQGLELLAYFRNRAPLDDSGMPKDRFSAEMPDATLATLKIQPSEPRDSAVYFCASGLGLAGQETQYFGPGTRLLVL.

This clone was counted once. The chain couples TRBV2 to TRBJ2-5; 11 bases are shared with TRBD2. The J call is uncertain, as TRBJ2-7 better fits the DNA end. CDR1 is SNHLY and CDR2 is FYNNEI in the germline V gene. CDR3 length equals 15 residues. CDR3 region: CASSGETSGAYEQYF. CDR3 nucleotides: TGTGCCAGCAGTGGTGAGACTAGCGGGGCCTACGAGCAGTACTTC.

The V gene is TRBV7-9, the J gene TRBJ2-7; 7 nucleotides line up with TRBD1. Losses at the gene ends were 0 bases for V and 4 bases for J; bases not matched to a gene: 12. This CDR3 has 17 amino acids. Germline V CDR1 and CDR2: SEHNR, FQNEAQ (reference sequence). The CDR3 DNA follows: TGTGCCAGCAGCTTAGCGCTTGACAGGGCACGCTGGTACGAGCAGTACTTC. Its protein is CASSLALDRARWYEQYF.

This sequence joins TRBV7-9 and TRBJ2-2, with TRBD2 matching 10 bases. Germline V CDR1 and CDR2: SEHNR, FQNEAQ (reference sequence). V lost 1 base to trimming and J lost 3 bases; unmatched junction nucleotides: 5. The CDR3 extends over 17 amino acids. Written as DNA, the CDR3 is TGTGCCAGCAGCTTAGTCCCTAGCGGGAGATACACCGGGGAGCTGTTTTTT. This encodes CASSLVPSGRYTGELFF.

CDR3 protein: CASSVQGAANTIYF. In DNA form, the CDR3 reads TGTGCCAGCAGCGTCCAGGGGGCCGCAAACACCATATATTTT. The J gene is TRBJ1-3, the V gene TRBV9; 8 bases match TRBD1. Germline V gives CDR1 SGDLS, CDR2 YYNGEE. J gave up 6 bases and V 2 bases, and 4 bases lay outside the gene matches. The CDR3 loop spans 14 amino acids.

The chain joins TRBV4-1 to TRBJ1-4; 8 bases line up with TRBD1. V shed 1 base and J 6 bases; nucleotides not matched to a gene: 4. Germline CDR1 and CDR2: MGHRA and YSYEKL. CDR3 length: 15 amino acids. The CDR3, as DNA: TGCGCCAGCAGCCAAGCGGGGACAGGAGATGAAAAACTGTTTTTT. It codes for CASSQAGTGDEKLFF.

This clone showed up just a few times. The chain couples TRBV5-6 to TRBJ2-2; 10 nucleotides agree with TRBD1. V shed 0 bases, J shed 0 bases, and the junction held 5 bases outside the gene matches. The CDR3 sequence is 18 residues long. Germline lookup yields CDR1 SGHDT and CDR2 YYEEEE. CDR3: CASSLVGGQGTNTGELFF. The CDR3 DNA follows: TGTGCCAGCAGCTTGGTAGGGGGACAGGGGACGAACACCGGGGAGCTGTTTTTT.

This clone showed up just once. The V gene is TRBV4-1, the J gene TRBJ2-5; D is possibly TRBD1 (6 bases). The DNA end is more similar to TRBJ2-7, so the J call may be wrong. The CDR3 loop spans 14 amino acids. The V gene's germline CDR1 is MGHRA and CDR2 YSYEKL. The chain's CDR3 is CASSQATGSYEQYF. In nucleotides, the CDR3 is TGCGCCAGCAGCCAAGCTACAGGGAGCTACGAGCAGTACTTC.

V gene TRBV5-5 combines with J gene TRBJ1-1; D is possibly TRBD1 (5 bases). V was cut by 2 bases and J by 4 bases, with 15 bases left in between. The CDR3 spans 15 residues. Germline V gene sequence: CDR1 SGHKS, CDR2 YYEKEE (reference sequence). The CDR3 spells CASSLAGLISTEAFF. CDR3 DNA sequence: TGTGCCAGCAGCTTAGCAGGGCTTATCTCCACTGAAGCTTTCTTT.

This rearrangement joins TRBV28 to TRBJ2-7; tentative D call: TRBD2 (5 bases). Trimming shortened V by 8 bases and J by 4 bases, and 12 bases separated the two germline ends. The CDR3 spans 12 residues. Germline V gene lookup returns CDR1 MDHEN and CDR2 SYDVKM. The CDR3 sequence: CASVNGVYEQYF. The CDR3 nucleotides are TGTGCCAGCGTTAACGGGGTGTACGAGCAGTACTTC.

The V call is TRBV7-3, the J call TRBJ2-1, with D possibly being TRBD1 (6 bases). Trimming left V 5 bases short and J 4 bases short, with 6 bases between. The CDR3 extends over 12 amino acids. Germline lookup yields CDR1 SGHTA and CDR2 FQGTGA. The CDR3 nucleotides are TGTGCCAGCAGCAGGGGGTACAATGAGCAGTTCTTC. It encodes CASSRGYNEQFF.

The chain carries TRBV6-1 and TRBJ1-2; D might be TRBD1 (5 bases). The V and J ends lost 10 bases and 2 bases respectively, with 11 bases between them. The CDR3 contains 12 residues. Germline V gene data show CDR1 as MNHNS and CDR2 as SASEGT. In nucleotides, the CDR3 is TGTGCCATCAGGGCCGGGAACTATGGCTACACCTTC. Amino acids: CAIRAGNYGYTF.

The chain joins TRBV6-1 to TRBJ1-1; 7 bases align to TRBD1. The trim removed 2 bases at V and 1 base at J, leaving 4 bases unmatched. The CDR3 totals 15 residues. CDR1 is MNHNS and CDR2 is SASEGT in the germline V gene. CDR3 protein: CASSENRGGNTEAFF. The CDR3 DNA follows: TGTGCCAGCAGTGAAAACAGGGGCGGGAACACTGAAGCTTTCTTT.

This sequence joins TRBV27 and TRBJ2-2; 8 positions agree with TRBD2. The CDR3 runs to 14 residues. The V and J ends lost 11 bases and 6 bases, in that order; junction bases with no gene match: 11. Germline loops: CDR1 MNHEY, CDR2 SMNVEV (reference sequence). The CDR3 loop reads CAARWSGSSGELFF. As DNA, the CDR3 is TGTGCCGCAAGGTGGAGCGGGAGTTCCGGGGAGCTGTTTTTT.

This chain joins TRBV5-1 and TRBJ1-1; D is possibly TRBD1 (6 bases). Trimming removed 9 bases from V and 11 bases from J, with 23 bases in between. This CDR3 has 13 residues. Germline-derived CDR1 and CDR2 are SGHRS and YFSETQ. This CDR3 reads CATLKRGSPLAFF. In DNA, the CDR3 is TGCGCCACCCTCAAGAGGGGGTCCCCGTTGGCTTTCTTT.